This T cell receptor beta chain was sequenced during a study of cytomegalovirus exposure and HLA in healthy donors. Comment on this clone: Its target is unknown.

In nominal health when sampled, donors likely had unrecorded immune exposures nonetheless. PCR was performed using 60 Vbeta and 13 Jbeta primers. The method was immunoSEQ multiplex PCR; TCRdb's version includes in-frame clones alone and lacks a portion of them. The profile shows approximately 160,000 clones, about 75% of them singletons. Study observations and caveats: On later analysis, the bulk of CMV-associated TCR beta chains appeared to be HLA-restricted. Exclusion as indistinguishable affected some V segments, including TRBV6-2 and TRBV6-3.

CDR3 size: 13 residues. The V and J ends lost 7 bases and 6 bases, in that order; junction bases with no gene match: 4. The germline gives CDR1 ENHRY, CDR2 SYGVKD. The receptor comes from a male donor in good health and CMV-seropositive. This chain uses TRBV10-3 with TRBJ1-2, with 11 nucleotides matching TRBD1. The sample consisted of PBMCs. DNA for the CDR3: TGTGCCATCAAGGACAGGGGGCGGGATGGCTACACCTTC. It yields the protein CAIKDRGRDGYTF.